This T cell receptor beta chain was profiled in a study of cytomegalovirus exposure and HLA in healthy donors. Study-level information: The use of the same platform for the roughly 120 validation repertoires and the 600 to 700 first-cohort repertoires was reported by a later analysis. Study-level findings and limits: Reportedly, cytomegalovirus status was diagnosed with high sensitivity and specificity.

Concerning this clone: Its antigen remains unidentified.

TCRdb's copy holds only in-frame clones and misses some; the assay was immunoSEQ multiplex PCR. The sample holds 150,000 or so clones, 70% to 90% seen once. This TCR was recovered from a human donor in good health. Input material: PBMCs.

The CDR3 sequence: CAISVEGYGYTF. CDR3 nucleotides: TGTGCCATCAGTGTAGAGGGCTATGGCTACACCTTC. The rearrangement uses TRBV10-3 and TRBJ1-2; D is unresolved. This CDR3 is 12 amino acids long. Germline V CDR1 and CDR2: ENHRY, SYGVKD. V lost 4 bases, J lost 4 bases, and 7 bases lay in between.